One and the same sample provided the 7 T cell receptor beta chains below, sequenced in a study of pediatric ulcerative colitis. Sequenced by immunoSEQ multiplex PCR; TCRdb stores in-frame clones only, minus some. This table holds about 5,800 clones, roughly nine tenths found once. Sequenced input: blood. The source of these receptors is a girl aged 10 to 17 who was a control in a study of pediatric ulcerative colitis.

This clone has a single count. The CDR3 sequence: CASRSYRVPEAFF. CDR3 DNA sequence: TGTGCCAGCAGGTCATACAGGGTCCCTGAAGCTTTCTTT. The chain is built from TRBV11-2 and TRBJ1-1, with a possible D match to TRBD1 (6 bases). Trimming took 6 bases from V and 6 from J, leaving 14 bases between them. The CDR3 extends over 13 amino acids. The germline CDR1 and CDR2 sequences are SGHAT and FQNNGV.

V usage is TRBV18 and J usage is TRBJ2-2; the D gene is possibly TRBD1 (6 bases). Looked up from germline, CDR1 is KGHSH and CDR2 is LQKENI. This CDR3 has 14 residues. The V and J ends lost 6 bases and 0 bases respectively, with 8 bases between them. CDR3 in DNA: TGTGCCAGCTCCGGGACACCGAACACCGGGGAGCTGTTTTTT. This codes for CASSGTPNTGELFF.

The rearrangement links TRBV10-3 to TRBJ2-1; D gene uncertain. The CDR3 runs 11 residues. Trimming removed 8 bases from V and 7 bases from J, with 9 bases in between. Germline V CDR1 and CDR2: ENHRY, SYGVKD. The CDR3 region has the DNA TGTGCCATCGGGGAAGGGAATGAGCAGTTCTTC. Translation gives CAIGEGNEQFF.

The chain joins TRBV6-5 to TRBJ1-1, with D maybe TRBD1 (6 bases). The CDR3 has 14 amino acids. V lost 2 bases to trimming and J lost 5 bases, with 12 bases between them. In germline, CDR1 is MNHEY, CDR2 SVGAGI. This CDR3 reads CASSYGSGVTEAFF. The CDR3 nucleotides read TGTGCCAGCAGTTACGGATCAGGGGTGACTGAAGCTTTCTTT.

The chain links TRBV28 to TRBJ1-1; D possibly corresponds to TRBD1 (6 bases). The CDR3 is 15 amino acids. V was shortened by 7 bases and J by 5 bases, with 20 bases between the two germline ends. Germline V gives CDR1 MDHEN, CDR2 SYDVKM. The CDR3 reads CASTSPQGTGTEAFF. The CDR3 coding sequence is TGTGCCAGCACTTCCCCCCAGGGGACGGGGACTGAAGCTTTCTTT.

The chain links TRBV9 to TRBJ2-3, with 8 bases matching TRBD1. Germline trimming cut 4 bases from V and 4 bases from J; bases unmatched to any gene: 23. Germline V gives CDR1 SGDLS, CDR2 YYNGEE. The CDR3 runs 20 residues. The CDR3 is CASSPLLLGQGRGAADTQYF. The CDR3 nucleotides read TGTGCCAGCAGCCCCCTCTTACTCGGACAGGGAAGGGGGGCGGCAGATACGCAGTATTTT.

CDR3 sequence reads: CASSYSTGANYGYTF. In DNA, the CDR3 is TGTGCCAGCAGTTACTCGACCGGAGCTAACTATGGCTACACCTTC. The J gene is TRBJ1-2, the V gene TRBV6-6, with unresolved D. Germline CDR1 reads MNHNY; CDR2 reads SVGAGI (reference sequence). The CDR3 is 15 residues long. Trimming cost V 0 bases and J 0 bases, with 8 bases left between them.